The rows below give T cell receptor beta chains drawn from one sample of a study of brain metastases from non-small cell lung cancer. Produced via immunoSEQ multiplex PCR; TCRdb's table is partial and in-frame only. The table lists around 2,700 clones, 70% to 90% of them singletons. The sequencing sample was made of primary lung tumor tissue. The receptors stem from a donor aged 40 or over with non-small cell lung cancer. The CDR3 runs from the conserved cysteine through the conserved F or W. Fields, in order: V gene, J gene, clone size, D gene, CDR3 DNA, CDR3 protein. The D gene is left open where the match is weak. The size field is filled for only some rows; it gives once, few, many or a size class.

V gene: TRBV6-4; J gene: TRBJ1-1; clone size: -; D gene: -; CDR3 DNA: TGTGCCAGCAGTGTTGAAGAGAACACTGAAGCTTTCTTT; CDR3 protein: CASSVEENTEAFF
V gene: TRBV5-4; J gene: TRBJ2-3; clone size: -; D gene: TRBD2; CDR3 DNA: TGTGCCAGCAGCCCTCCGGGTACAGCGGGGGGGGCAGATACGCAGTATTTT; CDR3 protein: CASSPPGTAGGADTQYF
V gene: TRBV7-3; J gene: TRBJ2-3; clone size: -; D gene: -; CDR3 DNA: TGTGCCAGCAGCTCCCATAGCACAGATACGCAGTATTTT; CDR3 protein: CASSSHSTDTQYF
V gene: TRBV5-4; J gene: TRBJ2-1; clone size: -; D gene: TRBD2; CDR3 DNA: TGTGCCAGCAGTTTTCCTAGCGGGGGGGACAATGAGCAGTTCTTC; CDR3 protein: CASSFPSGGDNEQFF
V gene: TRBV19; J gene: TRBJ2-6; clone size: -; D gene: -; CDR3 DNA: TGTGCCAGTAGTATCTTAGGGGGGCATACCTCTGGGGCCAACGTCCTGACTTTC; CDR3 protein: CASSILGGHTSGANVLTF
V gene: TRBV7-2; J gene: TRBJ1-1; clone size: -; D gene: -; CDR3 DNA: TGTGCCAGCAGCTTAGGATCTGCATTCACTGAAGCTTTCTTT; CDR3 protein: CASSLGSAFTEAFF
V gene: TRBV2; J gene: TRBJ2-7; clone size: -; D gene: -; CDR3 DNA: TGTGCCAGCAAAGCTGATAGCTCCTACGAGCAGTACTTC; CDR3 protein: CASKADSSYEQYF
V gene: TRBV5-1; J gene: TRBJ2-3; clone size: -; D gene: TRBD1; CDR3 DNA: TGCGCCAGCAGCGTCGGGACAGGAGTTCAGTATTTT; CDR3 protein: CASSVGTGVQYF
V gene: TRBV5-6; J gene: TRBJ2-3; clone size: -; D gene: -; CDR3 DNA: TGTGCCAGCAGCTTTACGGGGCTCACTAGCACAGATACGCAGTATTTT; CDR3 protein: CASSFTGLTSTDTQYF
V gene: TRBV6-5; J gene: TRBJ2-1; clone size: -; D gene: TRBD1; CDR3 DNA: TGTGCCAGCGATGATTTACAGGGGGTGGCTGAGCAGTTCTTC; CDR3 protein: CASDDLQGVAEQFF
V gene: TRBV28; J gene: TRBJ1-5; clone size: -; D gene: TRBD1; CDR3 DNA: TGTGCCAGCAGTTTGACAGGGGGGCATCAGCCCCAGCATTTT; CDR3 protein: CASSLTGGHQPQHF
V gene: TRBV12-3/TRBV12-4; J gene: TRBJ2-7; clone size: -; D gene: -; CDR3 DNA: TGTGCCAGCAGTTTCGGGACAATCCACGAGCAGTACTTC; CDR3 protein: CASSFGTIHEQYF
V gene: TRBV27; J gene: TRBJ2-7; clone size: -; D gene: -; CDR3 DNA: TGTGCCAGCAGCCGGCTGGGGAGCTCCTACGAGCAGTACTTC; CDR3 protein: CASSRLGSSYEQYF
V gene: TRBV4-2; J gene: TRBJ1-3; clone size: -; D gene: -; CDR3 DNA: TGTGCCAGTAGATTGATTTCGCGGCGACAGGTTACCTCTGGAAACACCATATATTTT; CDR3 protein: CASRLISRRQVTSGNTIYF
V gene: TRBV29-1; J gene: TRBJ2-1; clone size: -; D gene: TRBD2; CDR3 DNA: TGCAGCGCCGCTTTCACTAGCGGGATGATAGATGAGCAGTTCTTC; CDR3 protein: CSAAFTSGMIDEQFF
V gene: TRBV5-1; J gene: TRBJ1-1; clone size: -; D gene: -; CDR3 DNA: TGCGCCAGCAGCTTGGAGCGTGCGGGCACTGAAGCTTTCTTT; CDR3 protein: CASSLERAGTEAFF
V gene: TRBV5-1; J gene: TRBJ2-2; clone size: once; D gene: -; CDR3 DNA: TGCGCCAGCTTACGGGGGCGACTACTGAACACCGGGGAGCTGTTTTTT; CDR3 protein: CASLRGRLLNTGELFF
V gene: TRBV6-1; J gene: TRBJ1-2; clone size: -; D gene: TRBD1; CDR3 DNA: TGTGCCAGCAGTGGGACAGGGGGCGCGAGGGGCCATGGCTACACCTTC; CDR3 protein: CASSGTGGARGHGYTF
V gene: TRBV19; J gene: TRBJ2-2; clone size: few; D gene: -; CDR3 DNA: TGTGCCAGTAGTCGAGGGGTTAGGGCCGGGGAGCTGTTTTTT; CDR3 protein: CASSRGVRAGELFF
V gene: TRBV6-5; J gene: TRBJ1-1; clone size: -; D gene: TRBD1; CDR3 DNA: TGTGCCAGCAGCCTAACAGGGGATGGCACTGAAGCTTTCTTT; CDR3 protein: CASSLTGDGTEAFF
V gene: TRBV18; J gene: TRBJ2-2; clone size: -; D gene: -; CDR3 DNA: TGTGCCAGCTCGCCCGACAGGATGAACACCGGGGAGCTGTTTTTT; CDR3 protein: CASSPDRMNTGELFF
V gene: TRBV5-6; J gene: TRBJ1-4; clone size: -; D gene: -; CDR3 DNA: TGTGCCAGCAGCTTGGACCCAGCAGGCGTATTCGCTAATGAAAAACTGTTTTTT; CDR3 protein: CASSLDPAGVFANEKLFF
V gene: TRBV3-1/TRBV3-2; J gene: TRBJ2-7; clone size: -; D gene: -; CDR3 DNA: TGTGCCAGCAGCGCACGCAACTACGAGCAGTACTTC; CDR3 protein: CASSARNYEQYF
V gene: TRBV11-3; J gene: TRBJ2-5; clone size: -; D gene: -; CDR3 DNA: TGTGCCAGCAGCTTAACAGCAGCCCAAGAGACCCAGTACTTC; CDR3 protein: CASSLTAAQETQYF
V gene: TRBV7-2; J gene: TRBJ1-5; clone size: once; D gene: -; CDR3 DNA: TGTGCTAGTAGCCTTAGTAATAGCAATCAGCCCCAGCATTTT; CDR3 protein: CASSLSNSNQPQHF
V gene: TRBV6-1; J gene: TRBJ2-1; clone size: -; D gene: -; CDR3 DNA: TGTGCCAGCAGTGAAAGGTACTTAACCTACAATGAGCAGTTCTTC; CDR3 protein: CASSERYLTYNEQFF
V gene: TRBV28; J gene: TRBJ2-3; clone size: once; D gene: -; CDR3 DNA: TGTGCCAGCAGTTTACCCCAGGGCTTCGGGTCCAGCACAGATACGCAGTATTTT; CDR3 protein: CASSLPQGFGSSTDTQYF
V gene: TRBV9; J gene: TRBJ1-3; clone size: -; D gene: TRBD1; CDR3 DNA: TGTGCCAGCAGCGTAGCCGTGACAGGGGCTGGAAACACCATATATTTT; CDR3 protein: CASSVAVTGAGNTIYF
V gene: TRBV27; J gene: TRBJ2-7; clone size: -; D gene: TRBD1; CDR3 DNA: TGTGCCAGCAGTCCCGGGACAGTGCCTATCTACGAGCAGTACTTC; CDR3 protein: CASSPGTVPIYEQYF
V gene: TRBV4-1; J gene: TRBJ2-7; clone size: -; D gene: -; CDR3 DNA: TGCGCCAGCAGCCAAGATTTGGGGTACGAGCAGTATTTC; CDR3 protein: CASSQDLGYEQYF
V gene: TRBV2; J gene: TRBJ1-1; clone size: few; D gene: -; CDR3 DNA: TGTGCCACCCGAGGAGAAGCTATGAACACTGAAGCTTTCTTT; CDR3 protein: CATRGEAMNTEAFF